The 17 T cell receptor beta chains listed next were all sequenced from one sample in a study of T cells in Graves' hyperthyroidism and ophthalmopathy. Regions amplified from RNA transcripts were the TCR beta CDR3 regions. HTBI primers drove first-round RT-PCR of the TCR CDR3. TCRdb independently ran MiXCR on the multiplex PCR reads; one entry per CDR3 protein. The table includes around 250,000 distinct CDR3 sequences, more than 20% detected once. Sequenced input: blood. All receptors derive from a woman aged 40 to 50 with Graves' ophthalmopathy.

The chain links TRBV6-1 to TRBJ1-2, with D possibly being TRBD1 (5 bases). V gave up 1 base and J gave up 7 bases, with 13 bases separating them. CDR3 length: 14 residues. Germline values: CDR1 MNHNS, CDR2 SASEGT. CDR3 DNA sequence: TGTGCCAGCAGTGAAGTGAGGGGTAGAAGTGGCTACACCTTC. Protein: CASSEVRGRSGYTF.

This clonotype was counted many times. The chain is built from TRBV5-1 and TRBJ2-2; 7 nucleotides line up with TRBD2. This CDR3 comprises 14 residues. Trimming at V came to 1 base and at J to 3 bases, leaving 0 bases not matched to a gene. Germline V gene lookup returns CDR1 SGHRS and CDR2 YFSETQ. DNA of the CDR3: TGCGCCAGCAGCTTGCGGGGGGACACCGGGGAGCTGTTTTTT. It is translated as CASSLRGDTGELFF.

This clonotype was counted ten times or more. This chain links TRBV27 with TRBJ2-4; TRBD2 might be the D (5 bases). Trimming removed 0 bases at V and 6 bases at J, with 12 bases between. This CDR3 has 15 residues. The germline V gene encodes CDR1 MNHEY and CDR2 SMNVEV (reference sequence). The CDR3 sequence: CASSLSGGLGNIQYF. Here the CDR3 DNA reads TGTGCCAGCAGTTTATCAGGAGGACTTGGAAACATTCAGTACTTC.

The rearrangement uses TRBV6-4 and TRBJ2-3; 8 bases align to TRBD1. V was clipped by 6 bases and J by 2 bases; unmatched bases: 10. CDR3 length equals 16 residues. Germline-derived CDR1 and CDR2 are MRHNA and SNTAGT. The CDR3 DNA reads TGTGCCAGCAGGGGACCTCGACAGGGGCACACAGATACGCAGTATTTT. It specifies CASRGPRQGHTDTQYF.

This clonotype has ten or more counts. The chain couples TRBV6-2 or TRBV6-3 to TRBJ2-1; 8 bases are shared with TRBD2. This CDR3 is 16 amino acids long. Germline CDR1 is MNHEY and CDR2 is SVGEGT. With V trimmed by 0 bases and J by 6 bases, 7 bases remained unmatched. CDR3 in amino acids: CASSYSERERTNEQFF. The CDR3 DNA reads TGTGCCAGCAGTTACTCGGAGCGGGAGAGGACCAATGAGCAGTTCTTC.

This clonotype showed up many times. The chain is built from TRBV28 and TRBJ2-7; tentatively, D is TRBD2 (6 bases). Per the germline V gene, CDR1 is MDHEN and CDR2 is SYDVKM. The V end was cut by 6 bases, the J end by 0 bases, with 12 bases between. This CDR3 region has 14 residues. The CDR3 region is CASRRDVSSYEQYF. In DNA, the CDR3 is TGTGCCAGCAGGCGGGACGTGAGCTCCTACGAGCAGTACTTC.

The rearrangement uses TRBV6-1 and TRBJ1-1; D is perhaps TRBD1 (5 bases). With 6 bases removed from V and 6 bases from J, the gap between germline ends came to 11 bases. From germline, CDR1 is MNHNS and CDR2 SASEGT. This CDR3 has 12 residues. DNA for the CDR3: TGTGCCAGCAGGGACCCGGGGGCTGAAGCTTTCTTT. This translates into CASRDPGAEAFF.

This clonotype has ten or more counts. The chain combines TRBV20-1 with TRBJ2-5, with D unresolved. There are 13 residues in the CDR3. Germline loops: CDR1 DFQATT, CDR2 SNEGSKA (reference sequence). Trimming cost V 0 bases and J 5 bases, with 10 bases left between them. The DNA of the CDR3 is TGCAGTGCTAGAGATCCCCAGCCGGAGACCCAGTACTTC. Translation gives CSARDPQPETQYF.

This rearrangement joins TRBV28 to TRBJ2-7; 9 bases are a match to TRBD1. After removal of 4 bases from V and 5 bases from J, the junction contained 9 bases not matched to a gene. The CDR3 is made up of 15 amino acids. CDR1 and CDR2 from the germline V gene are MDHEN and SYDVKM. CDR3 loop: CASSSRDRETHEQYF. The CDR3 coding sequence is TGTGCCAGCAGTTCCCGGGACAGGGAGACACACGAGCAGTACTTC.

Many counts were recorded for this clonotype. The chain joins TRBV12-3 or TRBV12-4 to TRBJ2-7, with 14 bases that match TRBD2. The CDR3 sequence is 15 residues long. The V segment lost 6 bases and the J segment 5 bases; nucleotides outside the gene matches: 6. CDR3 residues: CASSMTSGRADEQYF. The CDR3 bases are TGTGCCAGCAGCATGACTAGCGGGAGGGCCGACGAGCAGTACTTC.

A word on this clonotype: Mismatch with germline at one junction end may stem from a read error. J is TRBJ2-7 and V is TRBV28; 7 bases line up with TRBD2. The germline gives CDR1 MDHEN, CDR2 SYDVKM. The CDR3 is 13 residues long. CDR3 protein: CASSFRAGEGRNF. CDR3 sequence (DNA): TGTGCCAGCAGTTTCCGGGCGGGGGAGGGAAGGAACTTC.

The chain links TRBV28 to TRBJ1-1; D might be TRBD1 (5 bases). The CDR3 runs to 14 residues. Trimming cost V 3 bases and J 6 bases, with 14 bases left between them. CDR1 is MDHEN and CDR2 is SYDVKM in the germline V gene. This chain's CDR3 is CASSFDTPGAEAFF. In DNA, the CDR3 is TGTGCCAGCAGTTTCGACACCCCGGGGGCTGAAGCTTTCTTT.

This clonotype was observed many times. The chain employs TRBV28 and TRBJ2-3, with a possible D match to TRBD2 (6 bases). There are 14 residues in the CDR3. CDR1 MDHEN and CDR2 SYDVKM come from the germline V gene. V was trimmed by 5 bases and J by 5 bases, leaving 14 bases between them. CDR3 amino acids: CASSAPGALDTQYF. The CDR3 DNA is TGTGCCAGCAGTGCTCCGGGAGCGCTAGATACGCAGTATTTT. The complete variable domain, with remaining parts taken from reference TRBV28 and TRBJ2-3, reads DVKVTQSSRYLVKRTGEKVFLECVQDMDHENMFWYRQDPGLGLRLIYFSYDVKMKEKGDIPEGYSVSREKKERFSLILESASTNQTSMYLCASSAPGALDTQYFGPGTRLTVL.

Many counts were recorded for this clonotype. The chain links TRBV19 to TRBJ1-6; the D gene is possibly TRBD1 (6 bases). The CDR3 runs 13 residues. Trimming pared 7 bases from V and 9 bases from J, leaving 13 bases between. The germline gives CDR1 LNHDA, CDR2 SQIVND (reference sequence). CDR3 sequence reads: CASNRDRLSPLHF. CDR3 sequence (DNA): TGTGCCAGTAACAGGGACCGTCTTTCACCCCTCCACTTT.

Ten or more counts support this clonotype. A much bigger clone sits one base away, suggesting this may be a read error. The CDR3 sequence is CASSETILEKRGQYF. In nucleotides, the CDR3 is TGTGCCAGCAGTGAAACAATTCTTGAGAAGAGGGGGCAGTACTTC. This chain uses TRBV6-1 with TRBJ2-7; D may be TRBD1 or TRBD2 (5 bases each). The CDR3 totals 15 residues. Germline CDR1 is MNHNS and CDR2 is SASEGT. Trimming cost V 2 bases and J 9 bases, with 20 bases left between them.

The table lists this clonotype with many counts. This sequence joins TRBV28 and TRBJ2-5; TRBD1 agrees at 7 bases. The CDR3 has 14 amino acids. J was trimmed by 1 base and V by 5 bases; bases with no gene match: 4. Germline-derived CDR1 and CDR2 are MDHEN and SYDVKM. CDR3 sequence (DNA): TGTGCCAGCAGTGGACAGGCGACCCAAGAGACCCAGTACTTC. This gives the protein CASSGQATQETQYF.

Many counts were recorded for this clonotype. The rearrangement links TRBV10-3 to TRBJ2-5; D perhaps matches TRBD2 (5 bases). The CDR3 consists of 13 residues. Trimming removed 8 bases at V and 5 bases at J, with 15 bases between. CDR1 is ENHRY and CDR2 is SYGVKD in the germline V gene. As DNA, the CDR3 is TGTGCCATCGGGAGATTAGTTGGGGAGACCCAGTACTTC. It codes for CAIGRLVGETQYF.